This T cell receptor beta chain was sequenced in a study of T cells in Graves' hyperthyroidism and ophthalmopathy (dated by TCRdb to between 2018 and 2020). As for the study more broadly: Peripheral blood samples were taken at the time of initial diagnosis, prior to any treatment. For training and testing, the approximately 97 patients in the discovery cohort were randomly divided in a 7:3 ratio. The paper describes TCR Vbeta CDR3 sequencing of some 130 peripheral blood samples, made up of 43 ophthalmopathy patients, approximately 73 hyperthyroidism patients and 17 progressor patients. The study also compared thyroid tissue and blood T-cell repertoires from 6 or 7 Graves' hyperthyroidism patients. Prospective prediction of ophthalmopathy was tested in an independent validation cohort of fewer than 20 hyperthyroidism patients and around 16 patients who later progressed to ophthalmopathy. To identify TCR V-J signatures that set the groups apart, the researchers used a discovery cohort of more than 95 patients, made up of 40 to 45 with Graves' ophthalmopathy and about 60 with stable Graves' hyperthyroidism. After sampling, hyperthyroidism patients received methimazole starting at 30 mg daily, and ophthalmopathy patients received high-dose intravenous methylprednisolone.

As encoded in the germline V gene, CDR1 is SGHRS while CDR2 is YFSETQ. V lost 4 bases and J lost 6 bases, and the count of bases not matched to a germline gene is 7. Inclusive of the bounding cysteine and phenylalanine, the CDR3 is 14 residues long. Only the CDR3 portion is preserved as DNA: 42 bases, with reading frame beginning at the first base. Moderately to severely active disease, a Clinical Activity Score of at least 3, a NOSPECS grade of at least 4, and a duration under 3 months were present in ophthalmopathy patients. Any patient with an uncontrolled infection, another autoimmune disease, pregnancy or lactation was excluded. Diagnoses were established on the basis of clinical symptoms, serum thyroxine and TRAb, thyroid ultrasound, and orbital computed tomography. PBMCs were separated from under 11 ml of fresh peripheral blood using Ficoll-Paque density gradient centrifugation. Trizol reagent was used to extract total RNA, and RNA quality was then checked on an Agilent 2100 Bioanalyzer.

A remark on this clonotype: What antigen it recognizes has not been identified. Per-nucleotide qualities are absent, and no much larger clonotype sits a single base away.

The TCR beta CDR3 regions were amplified from the RNA transcripts. A first-round RT-PCR of the TCR CDR3 used the HTBI primer set with the Qiagen OneStep RT-PCR kit. A second multiplex PCR round built the libraries, followed by size selection and purification. The libraries were sequenced on an Illumina HiSeq2000 using paired-end 100 bp reads. The source study handled its data this way. SOAPnuke was used to process the raw data, throwing out any read that contained adapters or uncalled bases, had a mean Phred below 15, or lacked an exact constant-primer or identifier match. COPE v1.2.5 was used to merge the high-quality paired reads, and each unique nucleotide sequence was defined as a clonotype. MiTCR v1.1 was used to align the clonotypes against IMGT TRBV, TRBD and TRBJ reference segments. Only V-J combinations with frequency above 0.0001, covering 99% to 99.2% of repertoires, were analysed. The TCS score was defined as the ratio of F50 (clonal expansion) to E x V (chaos), calculated using BLOSUM62-based TCRdist between CDR3 peptides within each V-J. Welch's t-statistics and random forest reduced roughly 500 V-J features to about 12, which were used in a naive Bayes classifier (R e1071). TCRdb handled the public reads itself, with Q25 trimming in fastp and clone calling in MiXCR, and kept productive beta chains. Rows with a matching CDR3 protein are joined into one entry that keeps the most common DNA and genes. The V and J calls follow TCRdb's processing rather than the paper's. The sample table shows approximately 600,000 distinct CDR3 sequences, and more than 20% are seen once. The ten largest clones add up to 34% of the sample.

What the work shows at the level of the full study, not this receptor alone: Blood samples also contained most of the expanded thyroid clonotypes (frequency above 0.001), which suggests that blood repertoires may reflect thyroid immune responses. Ophthalmopathy was separated from stable hyperthyroidism by a 13 V-J signature model, with around 88% sensitivity and roughly 81% specificity obtained in cross-validation and 80%/75% obtained in testing. In validation, the model predicted progression to ophthalmopathy a median of roughly 6.5 months before onset, with about 70% sensitivity and about 72% specificity. Sample size was not statistically predetermined, and blinding of investigators to group allocation was not performed.

The sequence links TRBV5-1 to TRBJ2-1; 7 bases in between match TRBD2. The TCR originated in a young man with Graves' ophthalmopathy. Source material: blood. The CDR3 protein sequence reads: CASSQAGSANEQFF. The bases are TGCGCCAGCAGCCAAGCGGGGTCCGCCAATGAGCAGTTCTTC.